This T cell receptor (beta chain) stems from a study of T cell repertoires in cytomegalovirus infection (dated by TCRdb to between 2019 and 2020). Describing the broader study: Alongside well-studied HLA-B-restricted epitopes, the peptide stimulations were aimed at recently identified HLA-C-restricted CMV epitopes, whose presentation resists viral immunomodulation. Because public TCR beta signatures pointed to carriage of CMV infection together with the matching HLA type, the HLA type of each donor mattered for the analysis. Study-wide conclusions, independent of this receptor: The ex vivo response was dominated by HLA-C-restricted CMV-specific TCR beta clonotypes, which also provided the single most frequent clonotype in two of eight donors. In both this cohort and an independent roughly 400-donor cohort, the cumulative frequency of public TCR beta family members distinguished carriers of CMV infection plus the relevant HLA type.

The sequencer listed for this sample is Illumina HiSeq 1500. In-frame beta chains were kept once TCRdb had trimmed the public reads at Q25 with fastp and called clones with MiXCR. For every CDR3 protein sequence, its rows merge into one entry that carries the most common genes and DNA. This sample lists about a million distinct CDR3 sequences; about a third were detected once. The top ten hold roughly an eighth of the sample. V was cut back by 2 bases and J by 5 bases, leaving a gap of 12 bases between them. Measured from the cysteine to the phenylalanine, the CDR3 is 14 residues long. Here the CDR3 DNA is all that survives: 42 bases in frame from base 1. CDR1 and CDR2 were assigned from the germline V gene as MDHEN and SYDVKM. This clonotype was observed a few times. The clone's antigen remains unknown. Base qualities are not recorded, but no much larger clone differs from it by a single base. This specimen's treatment or condition label, interpreted: in vitro stimulation with specific CMV peptide epitopes to enrich CMV-specific T cells.

The TCR originated in a human donor in good health (CMV status not recorded). Some clones in this sample may be carry-over from other donors' samples. The chain uses TRBV28 and TRBJ1-1; the D gene is unclear. This specimen was cultured CD8+ T cells from PBMCs, taken from culture after CMV antigen stimulation. At the DNA level, the sequence is TGTGCCAGCAGTTTAGGGATTGTGGGGACTGAAGCTTTCTTT. Its translation is CASSLGIVGTEAFF. Reference TRBV28 and TRBJ1-1 genes cover what lies past the CDR3, so the full variable domain is DVKVTQSSRYLVKRTGEKVFLECVQDMDHENMFWYRQDPGLGLRLIYFSYDVKMKEKGDIPEGYSVSREKKERFSLILESASTNQTSMYLCASSLGIVGTEAFFGQGTRLTVV.